This entry is about one T cell receptor (beta chain). What it binds is not known. The data derive from a study of a mutant IDH1 vaccine in newly diagnosed glioma. Turning to the study itself: The earlier regimen, radiotherapy, temozolomide, or both, was most often both. Study findings and constraints: Pseudoprogression seemingly bore no relation to changes in top peripheral T cell clonotypes. Immune responses induced by the vaccine were seen in over 80% of patients, spanning multiple MHC alleles.

Profiling relied on immunoSEQ multiplex PCR, and the TCRdb table lists in-frame clones only, not all of them. The data show tens of thousands of clones, more than 85% seen once. Trimming cost V 5 bases and J 0 bases, with 10 bases left between them. The CDR3 is 14 residues long. Germline lookup yields CDR1 MGHRA and CDR2 YSYEKL. Time point denoted: baseline, week 1 (first vaccination visit). Treatment of the sample: pre-vaccination baseline after standard-of-care therapy. Astrocytomas that were new, WHO grade 3 or 4, IDH1-mutant and ATRX-lost were present in the donors. The source material was PBMCs, sampled from a glioma patient treated with radiotherapy, temozolomide or both. The receptor was isolated from a man aged 30-40 years with glioma. The rearrangement uses TRBV4-1 and TRBJ1-1; the D is unclear. Written as DNA, the CDR3 is TGCGCCAGCAGCGAGCAGACCCTGAACACTGAAGCTTTCTTT. It is translated as CASSEQTLNTEAFF.